The 7 T cell receptor beta chains below come from one sample, sequenced in a study of T cells in Graves' hyperthyroidism and ophthalmopathy. The CDR3 regions of TCR beta were amplified from RNA transcripts. The HTBI primer set was used in a first-round RT-PCR of the TCR CDR3. Via MiXCR, TCRdb re-called the multiplex PCR reads, giving one row per CDR3 protein. The sample includes 540,000 or so distinct CDR3 sequences, approximately 15% of them seen just once. Material: blood. The receptors derive from a young woman with Graves' hyperthyroidism.

In its sample, this clonotype was seen many times. The rearrangement links TRBV18 to TRBJ1-1, with no clear D. V was clipped by 5 bases and J by 3 bases, with 13 bases between them. This CDR3 contains 14 residues. CDR1 and CDR2 (germline): KGHSH, LQKENI. CDR3 in DNA: TGTGCCAGCTCATTCAAGGGTAAGGACACTGAAGCTTTCTTT. Translated, it gives CASSFKGKDTEAFF.

As concerns this clonotype: This may come from a read error, since a much larger clone is one base off. The J gene is TRBJ1-5, the V gene TRBV18; TRBD1 is a possible D gene (6 bases). Germline-derived CDR1 and CDR2 are KGHSH and LQKENI. The CDR3 length is 15 residues. The CDR3 loop is CASSREGQNNRPQHF. CDR3 coding DNA: TGTGCCAGCTCACGGGAGGGACAAAACAATCGGCCCCAGCATTTT.

This clonotype was observed a handful of times. The rearrangement uses TRBV15 and TRBJ2-7; 7 bases agree with TRBD2. The CDR3 runs to 15 residues. V dropped 0 bases and J dropped 6; count of bases not matched to a gene: 8. From germline, CDR1 is LNHNV and CDR2 YYDKDF (reference sequence). CDR3 DNA sequence: TGTGCCACCAGCAGAGAGGGGGAGGGGCAGAGCGAGCAGTACTTC. It encodes CATSREGEGQSEQYF.

This clonotype was detected many times. This sequence joins TRBV9 and TRBJ1-1; D is unresolved. Trimming removed 0 bases at V and 4 bases at J, with 7 bases between. This CDR3 has 13 amino acids. The germline gives CDR1 SGDLS, CDR2 YYNGEE. The CDR3 nucleotides are TGTGCCAGCAGCGTAGCGCAGGCCACTGAAGCTTTCTTT. It is translated as CASSVAQATEAFF. The full variable domain, completed using reference TRBV9 and TRBJ1-1, is DSGVTQTPKHLITATGQRVTLRCSPRSGDLSVYWYQQSLDQGLQFLIQYYNGEERAKGNILERFSAQQFPDLHSELNLSSLELGDSALYFCASSVAQATEAFFGQGTRLTVV.

This rearrangement joins TRBV19 to TRBJ1-1; tentatively, D is TRBD1 (6 bases). Between the trimmed V and J ends, which lost 5 bases and 11 bases, there was a span of 21 bases. This CDR3 is 14 amino acids long. Germline lookup yields CDR1 LNHDA and CDR2 SQIVND (reference sequence). The CDR3 sequence: CASSPSQGRPSAFF. CDR3 nucleotide sequence: TGTGCCAGTAGTCCATCACAGGGTCGGCCGTCGGCTTTCTTT.

The chain joins TRBV4-1 to TRBJ2-5; weak D call: TRBD2 (6 bases). Trimming removed 0 bases from V and 5 bases from J, with 16 bases in between. The germline V gene has CDR1 MGHRA and CDR2 YSYEKL. CDR3 size: 16 residues. The CDR3 here is CASSQDSRGDGETQYF. As DNA, the CDR3 is TGCGCCAGCAGCCAAGATTCCCGCGGGGATGGCGAGACCCAGTACTTC.

In this sample, this clonotype turned up many times. The chain has TRBV28 and TRBJ1-6; TRBD1 might be the D (6 bases). CDR3 length: 15 residues. V lost 4 bases, J lost 9 bases, and 16 bases lay in between. CDR1 is MDHEN, CDR2 SYDVKM, per germline. The CDR3 nucleotides are TGTGCCAGCAGTTCCGGACAGAGAGTCGGTTCACCCCTCCACTTT. This sequence encodes CASSSGQRVGSPLHF.